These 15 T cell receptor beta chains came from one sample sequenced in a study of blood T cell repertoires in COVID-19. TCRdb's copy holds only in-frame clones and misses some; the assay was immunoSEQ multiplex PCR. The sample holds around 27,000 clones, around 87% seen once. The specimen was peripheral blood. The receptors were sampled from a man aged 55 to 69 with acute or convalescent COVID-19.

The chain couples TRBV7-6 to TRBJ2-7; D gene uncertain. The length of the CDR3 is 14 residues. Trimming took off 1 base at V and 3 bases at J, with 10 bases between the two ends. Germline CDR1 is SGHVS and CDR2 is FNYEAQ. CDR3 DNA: TGTGCCAGCAGCTTAGGAGGCAGAGGCTACGAGCAGTACTTC. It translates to CASSLGGRGYEQYF.

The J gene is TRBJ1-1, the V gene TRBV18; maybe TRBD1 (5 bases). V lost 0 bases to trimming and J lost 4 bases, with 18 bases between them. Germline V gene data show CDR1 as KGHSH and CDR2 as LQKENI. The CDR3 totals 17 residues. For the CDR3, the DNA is TGTGCCAGCTCACCACCGGCAGGGATGGGTTTGGGCACTGAAGCTTTCTTT. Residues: CASSPPAGMGLGTEAFF.

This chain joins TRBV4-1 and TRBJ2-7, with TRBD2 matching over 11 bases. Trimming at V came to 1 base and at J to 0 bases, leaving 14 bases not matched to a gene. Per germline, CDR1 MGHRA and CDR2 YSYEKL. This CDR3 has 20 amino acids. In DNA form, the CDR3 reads TGCGCCAGCAGCCAAGCCCCCCTTAGCGGGAGGGCCGGGAGCTCCTACGAGCAGTACTTC. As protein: CASSQAPLSGRAGSSYEQYF.

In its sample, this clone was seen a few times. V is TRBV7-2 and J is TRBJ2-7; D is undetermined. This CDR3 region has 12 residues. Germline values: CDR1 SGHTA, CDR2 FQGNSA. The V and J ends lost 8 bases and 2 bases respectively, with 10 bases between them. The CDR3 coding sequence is TGTGCCAGCGGCTACCGAGCCTACGAGCAGTACTTC. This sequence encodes CASGYRAYEQYF.

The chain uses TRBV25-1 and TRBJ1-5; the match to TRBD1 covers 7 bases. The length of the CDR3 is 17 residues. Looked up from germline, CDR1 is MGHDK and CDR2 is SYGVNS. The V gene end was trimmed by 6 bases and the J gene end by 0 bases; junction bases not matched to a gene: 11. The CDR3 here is CASSSDRTGYSNQPQHF. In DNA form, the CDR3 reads TGTGCCAGCAGCTCGGACAGGACGGGTTATAGCAATCAGCCCCAGCATTTT.

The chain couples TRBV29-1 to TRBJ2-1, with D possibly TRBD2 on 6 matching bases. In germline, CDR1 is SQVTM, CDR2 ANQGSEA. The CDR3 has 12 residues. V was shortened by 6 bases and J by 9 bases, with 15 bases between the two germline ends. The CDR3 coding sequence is TGCAGCGTCGGGATCCTAGCGACTGAGCAGTTCTTC. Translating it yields CSVGILATEQFF.

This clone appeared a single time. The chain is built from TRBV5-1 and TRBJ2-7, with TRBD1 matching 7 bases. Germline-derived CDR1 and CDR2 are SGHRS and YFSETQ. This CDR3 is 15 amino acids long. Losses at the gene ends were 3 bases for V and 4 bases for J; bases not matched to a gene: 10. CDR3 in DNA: TGCGCCAGCAGCTCCACAGGGGCCCTTGGGTACGAGCAGTACTTC. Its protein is CASSSTGALGYEQYF.

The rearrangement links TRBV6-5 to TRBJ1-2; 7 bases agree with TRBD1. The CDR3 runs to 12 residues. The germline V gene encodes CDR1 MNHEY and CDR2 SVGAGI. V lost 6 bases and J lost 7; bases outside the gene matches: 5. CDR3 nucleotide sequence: TGTGCCAGCAGGACAGGGTACTCTGGCTACACCTTC. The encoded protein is CASRTGYSGYTF.

The DNA for the CDR3 is TGTGCCAGCAGCTTGGCCGACAGGGGGTTCTATGGCTACACCTTC. It is translated as CASSLADRGFYGYTF. The J gene is TRBJ1-2, the V gene TRBV5-6, with TRBD1 matching 9 bases. The length of the CDR3 is 15 residues. J lost 4 bases, V lost 0 bases, and 4 bases had no gene match. The germline V gene has CDR1 SGHDT and CDR2 YYEEEE.

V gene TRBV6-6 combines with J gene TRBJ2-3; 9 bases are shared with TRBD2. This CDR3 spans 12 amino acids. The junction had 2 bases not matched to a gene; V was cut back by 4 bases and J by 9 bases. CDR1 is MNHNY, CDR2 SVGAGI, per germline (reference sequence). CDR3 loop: CASSSGLATQYF. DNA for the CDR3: TGTGCCAGCAGTTCCGGACTAGCGACGCAGTATTTT.

As DNA, the CDR3 is TGTGCCAGCAGGTCCCTCACTGAAGCTTTCTTT. Its protein product is CASRSLTEAFF. The chain is built from TRBV6-5 and TRBJ1-1; no firm D call. V was shortened by 6 bases and J by 4 bases, with 6 bases between the two germline ends. CDR3 length: 11 amino acids. Germline assignment: CDR1 MNHEY and CDR2 SVGAGI.

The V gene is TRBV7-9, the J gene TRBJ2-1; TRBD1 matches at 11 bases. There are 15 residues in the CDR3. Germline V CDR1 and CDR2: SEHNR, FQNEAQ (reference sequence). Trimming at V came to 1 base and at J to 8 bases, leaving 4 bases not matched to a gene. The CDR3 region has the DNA TGTGCCAGCAGCTTAGGGGACAGGGGGTTAGATGAGCAGTTCTTC. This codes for CASSLGDRGLDEQFF.

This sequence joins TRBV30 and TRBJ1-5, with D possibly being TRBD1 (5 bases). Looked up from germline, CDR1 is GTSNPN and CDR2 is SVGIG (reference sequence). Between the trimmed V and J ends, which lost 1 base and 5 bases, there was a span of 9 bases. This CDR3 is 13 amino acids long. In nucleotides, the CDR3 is TGTGCCTGGAGTGGACAGTCAGATCAGCCCCAGCATTTT. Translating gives CAWSGQSDQPQHF.

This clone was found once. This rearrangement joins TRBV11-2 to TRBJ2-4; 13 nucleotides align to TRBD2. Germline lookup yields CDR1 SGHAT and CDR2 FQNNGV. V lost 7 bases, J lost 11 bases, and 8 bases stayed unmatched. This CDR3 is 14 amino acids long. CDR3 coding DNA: TGTGCCAGCACCCGAGGACTAGCGGGGGAGGTTCAGTACTTC. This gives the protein CASTRGLAGEVQYF.

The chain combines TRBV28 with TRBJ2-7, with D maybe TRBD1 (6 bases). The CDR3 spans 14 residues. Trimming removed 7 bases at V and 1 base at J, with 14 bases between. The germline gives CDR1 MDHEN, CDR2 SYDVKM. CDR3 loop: CASKVGGQSYEQYF. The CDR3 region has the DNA TGTGCCAGCAAAGTTGGAGGACAGTCCTACGAGCAGTACTTC. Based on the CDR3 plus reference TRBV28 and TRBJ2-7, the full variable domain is DVKVTQSSRYLVKRTGEKVFLECVQDMDHENMFWYRQDPGLGLRLIYFSYDVKMKEKGDIPEGYSVSREKKERFSLILESASTNQTSMYLCASKVGGQSYEQYFGPGTRLTVT.